The 15 T cell receptor beta chains below come from one sample, sequenced in a study of blood T cells in healthy people across ages. A sample-barcoded 5' primer and a J-beta primer mix were used in a second PCR of roughly 6 to 11 cycles. TCRdb reprocessed the 5' RACE reads with MiXCR, giving one entry per CDR3 protein. Of under 800,000 distinct CDR3 sequences listed, roughly 47% are singletons. The sequencing sample was made of blood. Source of these receptors: a woman aged 60-70 years in good health.

There are a few counts of this clonotype. This rearrangement joins TRBV6-5 to TRBJ2-3; D unclear. This CDR3 has 15 residues. Per germline, CDR1 MNHEY and CDR2 SVGAGI. Trimming stripped 4 bases from V and 0 bases from J, with 11 bases between. The CDR3 region has the DNA TGTGCCAGCAGTTTGGCCCCCCTTAGCACAGATACGCAGTATTTT. This gives the protein CASSLAPLSTDTQYF.

This chain links TRBV20-1 with TRBJ2-7; D perhaps matches TRBD2 (6 bases). The J call is in doubt because the DNA end fits TRBJ2-5 better. The CDR3 is 13 residues long. Germline CDR1 reads DFQATT; CDR2 reads SNEGSKA (reference sequence). CDR3 sequence: CSALQTGVETQYF. Here the CDR3 DNA reads TGCAGTGCGCTTCAGACGGGAGTAGAGACCCAGTACTTC.

The gene calls are TRBV5-1 and TRBJ2-5; the match to TRBD2 covers 12 bases. The V and J ends lost 4 bases and 2 bases, in that order; junction bases with no gene match: 6. Germline V gives CDR1 SGHRS, CDR2 YFSETQ. This CDR3 is 16 amino acids long. CDR3 sequence (DNA): TGCGCCAGCAGCCCTGTAGGACTAGCGGGGCAAGAGACCCAGTACTTC. The encoded protein is CASSPVGLAGQETQYF.

This rearrangement joins TRBV7-3 to TRBJ2-3; 11 nucleotides agree with TRBD2. Trimming took 3 bases from V and 6 from J; bases not matched to a gene: 8. The CDR3 consists of 16 residues. Looked up from germline, CDR1 is SGHTA and CDR2 is FQGTGA. Here the CDR3 DNA reads TGTGCCAGCAGCTTTAGCGGGGGGGGTCCTGGGGATACGCAGTATTTT. Protein sequence: CASSFSGGGPGDTQYF.

The V call is TRBV7-3, the J call TRBJ2-7, with 10 nucleotides matching TRBD1. V trimming: 1 base; J trimming: 2 bases; junction bases outside the gene matches: 2. The CDR3 is 15 residues long. The germline CDR1 and CDR2 sequences are SGHTA and FQGTGA. The DNA of the CDR3 is TGTGCCAGCAGCTTAAAAGGACAGGGGGCCTACGAGCAGTACTTC. Amino acid sequence: CASSLKGQGAYEQYF.

The CDR3 reads CSVAYGTGTAEAFF. CDR3 bases: TGCAGCGTTGCATATGGGACAGGGACCGCTGAAGCTTTCTTT. The rearrangement links TRBV29-1 to TRBJ1-1; TRBD1 matches 9 bases. The J segment lost 6 bases and the V segment lost 4 bases, leaving 9 bases of the junction unmatched. Germline CDR1 reads SQVTM; CDR2 reads ANQGSEA. The CDR3 consists of 14 residues.

This clonotype was observed once. The chain links TRBV29-1 to TRBJ2-3; 9 bases align to TRBD1. The trim removed 4 bases at V and 4 bases at J, leaving 6 bases unmatched. Germline V gene lookup returns CDR1 SQVTM and CDR2 ANQGSEA. The CDR3 contains 14 residues. CDR3 sequence: CSVVLDRGADTQYF. The CDR3, as DNA: TGCAGCGTTGTGCTGGACAGGGGTGCAGATACGCAGTATTTT.

This rearrangement joins TRBV4-1 to TRBJ1-5; D gene unclear. The V and J ends lost 1 base and 7 bases respectively, with 14 bases between them. From germline, CDR1 is MGHRA and CDR2 YSYEKL. The CDR3 consists of 15 residues. The CDR3 spells CASSQARREVQPQHF. The CDR3 coding sequence is TGCGCCAGCAGCCAAGCAAGGAGGGAGGTCCAGCCCCAGCATTTT.

There are a few counts of this clonotype. The rearrangement joins TRBV9 to TRBJ2-4; D gene uncertain. CDR1 and CDR2 (germline): SGDLS, YYNGEE. The CDR3 loop spans 14 amino acids. Trimming took off 0 bases at V and 0 bases at J, with 4 bases between the two ends. The CDR3 region is CASSVGEAKNIQYF. The CDR3 bases are TGTGCCAGCAGCGTAGGAGAAGCCAAAAACATTCAGTACTTC.

The chain recombines TRBV10-3 with TRBJ2-6, with a weak D call TRBD1 (6 bases). This CDR3 contains 15 residues. The germline V gene has CDR1 ENHRY and CDR2 SYGVKD. The V end was cut by 10 bases, the J end by 0 bases, with 13 bases between. CDR3 DNA: TGTGCCACCCGGGACACCAACTCTGGGGCCAACGTCCTGACTTTC. It is translated as CATRDTNSGANVLTF.

This clonotype was recorded a few times. The V and J genes are TRBV12-3 or TRBV12-4 and TRBJ2-1; D is perhaps TRBD1 (5 bases). This CDR3 is built from 14 residues. The V end was cut by 6 bases, the J end by 4 bases, with 13 bases between. Written as DNA, the CDR3 is TGTGCCAGCAGGCCGACGACAGCGTACAATGAGCAGTTCTTC. Its protein is CASRPTTAYNEQFF.

A few counts support this clonotype. A read error may be the cause here, since a much bigger clone is one base away. The chain links TRBV5-5 to TRBJ2-5; D call uncertain. V lost 2 bases to trimming and J lost 11 bases, with 13 bases between them. The CDR3 extends over 12 amino acids. The germline V gene has CDR1 SGHKS and CDR2 YYEKEE (reference sequence). The CDR3 nucleotides read TGTGCCAGCAGCTTAAACCACAATGAGCAGTACTTC. It translates to CASSLNHNEQYF.

The chain combines TRBV4-1 with TRBJ2-5; 7 bases agree with TRBD2. The V and J ends lost 0 bases and 4 bases, in that order; junction bases with no gene match: 17. CDR1 and CDR2 from the germline V gene are MGHRA and YSYEKL. The CDR3 runs to 19 residues. The CDR3 protein is CASSQDGDDAFGEGETQYF. CDR3 DNA: TGCGCCAGCAGCCAAGATGGGGACGATGCTTTCGGGGAGGGAGAGACCCAGTACTTC.

Worth noting for this clonotype: Possible read error: a much larger clone is one base away. The chain combines TRBV11-1 with TRBJ2-7; the match to TRBD1 covers 9 bases. The germline CDR1 and CDR2 sequences are SGHAT and FQDESV (reference sequence). This CDR3 region has 13 residues. CDR3 sequence: CACRGQGDNEQYF. In DNA form, the CDR3 reads TGTGCCTGCAGGGGACAGGGAGACAACGAGCAGTACTTC.

The gene calls are TRBV14 and TRBJ1-6; D unclear. Germline CDR1 reads SGHDN; CDR2 reads FVKESK. V lost 0 bases and J lost 6, with 6 bases in between. The CDR3 has 14 amino acids. The CDR3: CASSQERSNSPLHF. The CDR3 nucleotides read TGTGCCAGCAGCCAAGAGCGGTCTAATTCACCCCTCCACTTT.